The next 30 T cell receptor beta chains were all read from a single sample in a study of CD8 T cells in Susac syndrome. An input of about 0.5 to 1 ug of RNA was subjected to reverse transcription using random hexamers. TCRdb called the immunoSEQ multiplex PCR reads again in MiXCR, with one record for every CDR3 protein. The table lists 150,000 to 250,000 distinct CDR3 sequences, 90% to 95% of them singletons, with roughly 0.088% in the top ten. Sequenced material: CD4+ T cells from PBMCs. Source of these receptors: a human donor with multiple sclerosis.

The chain links TRBV7-9 to TRBJ1-1; D may be TRBD1 (6 bases). The CDR3 runs 16 residues. Between the trimmed V and J ends, which lost 7 bases and 1 base, there was a span of 19 bases. The germline V gene encodes CDR1 SEHNR and CDR2 FQNEAQ (reference sequence). CDR3 nucleotides: TGTGCCAGCACCACAAGGGGGGCTTGGGGGAACACTGAAGCTTTCTTT. Protein product: CASTTRGAWGNTEAFF.

J is TRBJ2-1 and V is TRBV29-1; 10 bases match TRBD2. The germline gives CDR1 SQVTM, CDR2 ANQGSEA. The length of the CDR3 is 16 residues. The V segment lost 7 bases and the J segment 0 bases; nucleotides outside the gene matches: 9. The CDR3 spells CSAEVLAGASYNEQFF. The DNA of the CDR3 is TGCAGCGCCGAAGTCCTAGCGGGGGCCTCCTACAATGAGCAGTTCTTC.

The chain uses TRBV9 and TRBJ2-1, with 10 nucleotides matching TRBD2. V shed 2 bases, J shed 4 bases, and the junction held 3 bases outside the gene matches. Germline CDR1 and CDR2: SGDLS and YYNGEE. This CDR3 contains 15 residues. CDR3 loop: CASSVGLAAYNEQFF. DNA for the CDR3: TGTGCCAGCAGCGTCGGACTAGCGGCGTACAATGAGCAGTTCTTC.

The chain carries TRBV7-2 and TRBJ2-5, with 7 bases identical to TRBD1. The V gene's germline CDR1 is SGHTA and CDR2 FQGNSA. The CDR3 extends over 15 amino acids. Germline trimming cut 3 bases from V and 3 bases from J; bases unmatched to any gene: 7. This chain's CDR3 is CASSLRGRWEETQYF. The CDR3 coding sequence is TGTGCCAGCAGCTTGAGGGGGCGCTGGGAAGAGACCCAGTACTTC.

The chain has TRBV19 and TRBJ1-2; tentatively, D is TRBD1 (5 bases). Germline-derived CDR1 and CDR2 are LNHDA and SQIVND (reference sequence). The length of the CDR3 is 14 residues. V shed 4 bases and J shed 2 bases, with 11 bases lying between them. CDR3: CASSTGTENYGYTF. The CDR3 DNA reads TGTGCCAGTAGTACAGGGACGGAGAACTATGGCTACACCTTC.

This sequence joins TRBV30 and TRBJ1-2; D perhaps matches TRBD1 (5 bases). The germline gives CDR1 GTSNPN, CDR2 SVGIG (reference sequence). V was pared by 2 bases and J by 6 bases, with 10 bases between. The CDR3 is made up of 12 amino acids. The CDR3 here is CAWSTLGDGYTF. The CDR3 region has the DNA TGTGCCTGGAGTACTCTGGGGGATGGCTACACCTTC.

The CDR3 here is CASSAWQGLDGYTF. CDR3 bases: TGTGCCAGCAGCGCATGGCAGGGTTTGGATGGCTACACCTTC. The chain recombines TRBV3-1 with TRBJ1-2, with D possibly TRBD1 on 5 matching bases. The CDR3 sequence is 14 residues long. Germline assignment: CDR1 LGHDT and CDR2 YNNKEL (reference sequence). Trimming left V 5 bases short and J 6 bases short, with 16 bases between.

The genes are TRBV11-2 and TRBJ2-1; the D gene is possibly TRBD2 (5 bases). V lost 6 bases to trimming and J lost 9 bases, with 24 bases between them. Germline assignment: CDR1 SGHAT and CDR2 FQNNGV. The CDR3 runs to 16 residues. Written as DNA, the CDR3 is TGTGCCAGCAGTACTCTTCCGGGAACAGAGATCTTTGAGCAGTTCTTC. Protein: CASSTLPGTEIFEQFF.

This chain uses TRBV5-6 with TRBJ2-7; possibly TRBD2 for D (6 bases). Trimming left V 3 bases short and J 2 bases short, with 15 bases between. CDR3 length: 15 residues. CDR1 SGHDT and CDR2 YYEEEE come from the germline V gene. The DNA for the CDR3 is TGTGCCAGCAGCTCCCGGGGGACTGTGGCCTACGAGCAGTACTTC. Residues: CASSSRGTVAYEQYF.

The chain recombines TRBV7-9 with TRBJ2-5, with 7 bases identical to TRBD1. Trimming at V came to 6 bases and at J to 5 bases, leaving 3 bases not matched to a gene. This CDR3 comprises 12 residues. Germline V lookup: CDR1 SEHNR, CDR2 FQNEAQ (reference sequence). CDR3 in amino acids: CASRQGSETQYF. As DNA, the CDR3 is TGTGCCAGCAGACAGGGGAGCGAGACCCAGTACTTC.

The chain employs TRBV29-1 and TRBJ2-1; D not certain. This CDR3 is built from 12 residues. Trimming stripped 8 bases from V and 5 bases from J, with 13 bases between. CDR1 and CDR2 (germline): SQVTM, ANQGSEA. The CDR3, as DNA: TGCAGCTATGGGCGTGCCAACAATGAGCAGTTCTTC. Translating gives CSYGRANNEQFF.

The table lists this clonotype with a count of one. The gene calls are TRBV20-1 and TRBJ1-1, with 8 bases aligning to TRBD1. V shed 1 base and J 3 bases; nucleotides not matched to a gene: 7. Germline CDR1 and CDR2: DFQATT and SNEGSKA (reference sequence). The CDR3 runs to 15 residues. DNA of the CDR3: TGCAGTGCTAGAGGAGGCAGGGGGCCAGACACTGAAGCTTTCTTT. It translates to CSARGGRGPDTEAFF.

The V call is TRBV6-1, the J call TRBJ1-6; the match to TRBD1 covers 7 bases. The CDR3 runs 18 residues. V lost 6 bases to trimming and J lost 0 bases; unmatched junction nucleotides: 11. Per the germline V gene, CDR1 is MNHNS and CDR2 is SASEGT. The CDR3, as DNA: TGTGCCAGCAGCCCCCTGACAGGGACCAGCTCCTATAATTCACCCCTCCACTTT. Its protein is CASSPLTGTSSYNSPLHF.

This clonotype has only one observation. This chain uses TRBV19 with TRBJ1-5, with no clear D. V was cut by 4 bases and J by 10 bases, with 11 bases left in between. CDR1 and CDR2 from the germline V gene are LNHDA and SQIVND (reference sequence). The CDR3 consists of 12 residues. The CDR3 region is CASSTQEGPQHF. As DNA, the CDR3 is TGTGCCAGTAGTACGCAGGAGGGCCCCCAGCATTTT. The full variable domain, its missing parts supplied by reference TRBV19 and TRBJ1-5, is DGGITQSPKYLFRKEGQNVTLSCEQNLNHDAMYWYRQDPGQGLRLIYYSQIVNDFQKGDIAEGYSVSREKKESFPLTVTSAQKNPTAFYLCASSTQEGPQHFGDGTRLSIL.

The V gene is TRBV5-1, the J gene TRBJ1-1; TRBD1 agrees at 7 bases. V was clipped by 3 bases and J by 11 bases; unmatched bases: 16. This CDR3 comprises 15 residues. Germline CDR1 reads SGHRS; CDR2 reads YFSETQ. This chain's CDR3 is CASSSSQGEGKGAFF. CDR3 bases: TGCGCCAGCAGCTCCTCCCAGGGGGAGGGCAAGGGGGCTTTCTTT.

The chain recombines TRBV3-1 with TRBJ2-7; maybe TRBD1 (6 bases). The ends were cut back, 2 bases at V and 6 bases at J, with 11 bases in the middle. The CDR3 is 13 residues long. Germline lookup yields CDR1 LGHDT and CDR2 YNNKEL (reference sequence). This chain's CDR3 is CASSQYQGSEQYF. The CDR3 DNA reads as TGTGCCAGCAGCCAATACCAGGGGAGCGAGCAGTACTTC.

V gene TRBV15 combines with J gene TRBJ2-7; D is ambiguous. CDR3 length equals 10 residues. The V gene's germline CDR1 is LNHNV and CDR2 YYDKDF (reference sequence). In DNA form, the CDR3 reads TGTGACCAATATCCGGCAGGCGTCTACTTC. The encoded protein is CDQYPAGVYF.

This CDR3 is CASSPPNRDRLEYYGYTF. The DNA for the CDR3 is TGTGCCAGCTCACCACCGAATCGGGACAGGCTGGAGTACTATGGCTACACCTTC. The genes are TRBV18 and TRBJ1-2; 8 bases are shared with TRBD1. CDR1 is KGHSH and CDR2 is LQKENI in the germline V gene. This CDR3 is 18 amino acids long. With V trimmed by 0 bases and J by 3 bases, 12 bases remained unmatched.

This clonotype occurred once. The chain is built from TRBV9 and TRBJ2-5, with D perhaps matching TRBD2 (6 bases). V was pared by 0 bases and J by 1 base, with 10 bases between. The germline gives CDR1 SGDLS, CDR2 YYNGEE. This CDR3 is built from 15 residues. The CDR3, as DNA: TGTGCCAGCAGCGTAGGCCCGACTAGCCAAGAGACCCAGTACTTC. Its protein is CASSVGPTSQETQYF.

This clonotype was found once. The V gene is TRBV3-1, the J gene TRBJ2-1; 7 bases fit TRBD1. The junction had 13 bases not matched to a gene; V was cut back by 3 bases and J by 5 bases. The CDR3 runs 17 residues. The germline CDR1 and CDR2 sequences are LGHDT and YNNKEL (reference sequence). The CDR3 loop is CASSHPGTAKLDNEQFF. The CDR3 region has the DNA TGTGCCAGCAGCCACCCCGGGACAGCGAAGCTTGACAATGAGCAGTTCTTC.

The chain recombines TRBV27 with TRBJ1-1; unclear D gene. CDR3 length: 13 amino acids. Trimming stripped 5 bases from V and 5 bases from J, with 12 bases between. Germline lookup yields CDR1 MNHEY and CDR2 SMNVEV (reference sequence). The CDR3 DNA reads as TGTGCCAGCAGTCTTGAGGCGTGGACTGAAGCTTTCTTT. It is translated as CASSLEAWTEAFF.

The chain recombines TRBV11-2 with TRBJ2-1; no clear D gene. Germline assignment: CDR1 SGHAT and CDR2 FQNNGV. The CDR3 runs to 13 residues. Trimming cost V 8 bases and J 4 bases, with 12 bases left between them. CDR3 DNA sequence: TGTGCCAGCCTGTCCCCTCCTTACAATGAGCAGTTCTTC. Translation gives CASLSPPYNEQFF.

V is TRBV30 and J is TRBJ1-4; D uncertain. Germline values: CDR1 GTSNPN, CDR2 SVGIG (reference sequence). The length of the CDR3 is 13 residues. V was cut by 0 bases and J by 8 bases, with 10 bases left in between. CDR3 loop: CAWSVRLLEKLFF. The CDR3 DNA reads as TGTGCCTGGAGTGTCAGACTTCTCGAAAAACTGTTTTTT.

This chain connects TRBV30 to TRBJ2-2; TRBD2 might be the D (5 bases). The length of the CDR3 is 13 residues. Germline assignment: CDR1 GTSNPN and CDR2 SVGIG (reference sequence). Between the trimmed V and J ends, which lost 3 bases and 4 bases, there was a span of 9 bases. In DNA, the CDR3 is TGTGCCTGGAGAGAAGAGGGCACCGGGGAGCTGTTTTTT. Its protein product is CAWREEGTGELFF.

The V and J genes are TRBV3-1 and TRBJ1-2; no reliable D call. Trimming stripped 1 base from V and 4 bases from J, with 7 bases between. Germline CDR1 is LGHDT and CDR2 is YNNKEL (reference sequence). This CDR3 region has 13 residues. The CDR3 reads CASSQAGTYGYTF. The CDR3 bases are TGTGCCAGCAGCCAAGCTGGAACCTATGGCTACACCTTC.

This clonotype was counted a few times. The chain has TRBV27 and TRBJ2-5; no clear D. CDR1 and CDR2 from the germline V gene are MNHEY and SMNVEV (reference sequence). Between the trimmed V and J ends, which lost 0 bases and 7 bases, there was a span of 3 bases. The length of the CDR3 is 11 residues. The CDR3 nucleotides read TGTGCCAGCAGTTTATCGGGGACCCAGTACTTC. Translation gives CASSLSGTQYF.

The V and J genes are TRBV29-1 and TRBJ1-5, with D perhaps TRBD1 (5 bases). Looked up from germline, CDR1 is SQVTM and CDR2 is ANQGSEA. This CDR3 spans 13 amino acids. Between the trimmed V and J ends, which lost 3 bases and 7 bases, there was a span of 13 bases. In DNA, the CDR3 is TGCAGCGTTGATACAGGAAGTGGGCAGCCCCAGCATTTT. Encoded protein: CSVDTGSGQPQHF.

The chain employs TRBV5-6 and TRBJ2-7, with a tentative D call TRBD2 (6 bases). Germline V CDR1 and CDR2: SGHDT, YYEEEE. V lost 3 bases and J 6 bases, leaving 19 bases between the germline ends. The CDR3 is 15 amino acids. CDR3: CASSWRVVGVSEQYF. CDR3 DNA: TGTGCCAGCAGCTGGAGGGTTGTAGGGGTTTCCGAGCAGTACTTC.

The chain recombines TRBV10-2 with TRBJ2-7, with 15 nucleotides matching TRBD2. With 7 bases clipped from V and 7 bases from J, the junction kept 5 bases outside the gene matches. This CDR3 has 14 amino acids. Germline lookup yields CDR1 WSHSY and CDR2 SAAADI. The CDR3 DNA reads TGCGCCAGCACCGGAGGACTAGCGGGAGGGGAGCAGTACTTC. It is translated as CASTGGLAGGEQYF.

The table lists this clonotype with a count of one. The chain couples TRBV19 to TRBJ1-2; 7 bases fit TRBD1. The CDR3 has 13 residues. From germline, CDR1 is LNHDA and CDR2 SQIVND (reference sequence). V was pared by 5 bases and J by 10 bases, with 10 bases of the junction left unmatched. DNA for the CDR3: TGTGCCAGTAGTCCCCCGGGACAGACTATCTACACCTTC. Translating it yields CASSPPGQTIYTF.